The next 24 T cell receptor beta chains were all read from a single sample in a study of technical replicates of blood from a few donors (dated by TCRdb to 2015 to 2018). Library preparation used the immunoSEQ multiplex PCR assay. What TCRdb holds here is the immuneACCESS table cut down to in-frame rearrangements. Part of the clones is not present; checked against another copy, under half of the missing clones reflect an unresolved V gene, and the others are unexplained. In all, the sample holds about 81,000 clones, and almost 96% of those were seen once. The top ten constitute 0.36% of the sample. Sequenced sample: T cells isolated from PBMCs. These TCRs come from a human donor in good health.

This clone was seen just once. The chain has TRBV5-1 and TRBJ2-1, with a tentative D call TRBD2 (6 bases). With 1 base removed from V and 0 bases from J, the gap between germline ends came to 8 bases. The CDR3 extends over 15 amino acids. Germline V CDR1 and CDR2: SGHRS, YFSETQ. Written as DNA, the CDR3 is TGCGCCAGCAGCTTGTTGGGGGGCTCCTACAATGAGCAGTTCTTC. Translating gives CASSLLGGSYNEQFF.

The CDR3 DNA follows: TGTGCCAGTCCTCGGGTTAATACAGATACGCAGTATTTT. Translating gives CASPRVNTDTQYF. The chain carries TRBV7-9 and TRBJ2-3; no reliable D call. CDR3 size: 13 residues. CDR1 SEHNR and CDR2 FQNEAQ come from the germline V gene (reference sequence). V lost 9 bases to trimming and J lost 3 bases, with 13 bases between them.

The chain is built from TRBV19 and TRBJ2-7, with a tentative D call TRBD1 (6 bases). Germline V gene data show CDR1 as LNHDA and CDR2 as SQIVND (reference sequence). Trimming took off 5 bases at V and 2 bases at J, with 16 bases between the two ends. The CDR3 runs 15 residues. The CDR3: CASSPAVGGTYEQYF. For the CDR3, the DNA is TGTGCCAGTAGTCCGGCGGTAGGGGGAACCTACGAGCAGTACTTC.

The chain is built from TRBV25-1 and TRBJ1-4; D gene uncertain. The CDR3 is 16 amino acids. Germline V gives CDR1 MGHDK, CDR2 SYGVNS. V lost 3 bases to trimming and J lost 4 bases, with 15 bases between them. CDR3 in amino acids: CASSESGLWNNEKLFF. In DNA form, the CDR3 reads TGTGCCAGCAGTGAGTCAGGTCTTTGGAATAATGAAAAACTGTTTTTT.

This chain links TRBV28 with TRBJ2-1; 8 bases match TRBD2. This CDR3 has 15 residues. The V gene's germline CDR1 is MDHEN and CDR2 SYDVKM. V lost 6 bases to trimming and J lost 2 bases; unmatched junction nucleotides: 6. CDR3 nucleotides: TGTGCCAGCAGCCTTACTAGCGGCGCCTACAATGAGCAGTTCTTC. Encoded protein: CASSLTSGAYNEQFF.

V gene TRBV5-1 combines with J gene TRBJ2-2, with 7 nucleotides matching TRBD1. J was trimmed by 6 bases and V by 4 bases; bases with no gene match: 12. This CDR3 has 16 residues. Germline V lookup: CDR1 SGHRS, CDR2 YFSETQ. The CDR3 DNA sequence: TGCGCCAGCAGCCAAGACAGGGCAAAGCTACCCGGGGAGCTGTTTTTT. Translated: CASSQDRAKLPGELFF.

The chain recombines TRBV2 with TRBJ1-2; TRBD1 matches at 10 bases. Germline loops: CDR1 SNHLY, CDR2 FYNNEI. Trimming at V came to 7 bases and at J to 5 bases, leaving 10 bases not matched to a gene. The CDR3 extends over 15 amino acids. CDR3 protein: CASNSDRGRYYGYTF. As DNA, the CDR3 is TGTGCCAGCAACAGCGACAGGGGGCGGTATTATGGCTACACCTTC.

This clone was recorded a few times. J is TRBJ2-5 and V is TRBV5-6, with D possibly being TRBD2 (6 bases). This CDR3 region has 16 residues. Deletions cut 2 bases from V and 2 bases from J, with 16 bases between. The germline gives CDR1 SGHDT, CDR2 YYEEEE. In DNA, the CDR3 is TGTGCCAGCAGCTTTGCCACGGGGACTCATCAAGAGACCCAGTACTTC. It encodes CASSFATGTHQETQYF.

The J gene is TRBJ2-1, the V gene TRBV19; 8 nucleotides match TRBD2. V lost 7 bases and J lost 2; bases outside the gene matches: 13. Germline values: CDR1 LNHDA, CDR2 SQIVND (reference sequence). The CDR3 is 17 residues long. CDR3 region: CASTKGVRREAYNEQFF. CDR3 nucleotides: TGTGCCAGTACTAAAGGGGTCCGGCGGGAGGCCTACAATGAGCAGTTCTTC.

The rearrangement uses TRBV11-3 and TRBJ1-2; TRBD1 agrees at 8 bases. V was pared by 5 bases and J by 4 bases, with 6 bases of the junction left unmatched. The CDR3 totals 14 residues. In germline, CDR1 is SGHNT, CDR2 YENEEA. This CDR3 is CASSPGTGVYGYTF. The CDR3 bases are TGTGCCAGCAGCCCAGGGACAGGCGTCTATGGCTACACCTTC.

The chain couples TRBV14 to TRBJ2-7; D might be TRBD1 (5 bases). Germline CDR1 and CDR2: SGHDN and FVKESK. The V end was cut by 3 bases, the J end by 5 bases, with 14 bases between. The CDR3 has 14 residues. The DNA of the CDR3 is TGTGCCAGCAGCCATCCTCAGGGTTACCACGAGCAGTACTTC. Protein product: CASSHPQGYHEQYF. The full variable domain, its missing parts supplied by reference TRBV14 and TRBJ2-7, is EAGVTQFPSHSVIEKGQTVTLRCDPISGHDNLYWYRRVMGKEIKFLLHFVKESKQDESGMPNNRFLAERTGGTYSTLKVQPAELEDSGVYFCASSHPQGYHEQYFGPGTRLTVT.

V usage is TRBV5-1 and J usage is TRBJ1-2; a weak D match, TRBD1 (5 bases). The V end was cut by 4 bases, the J end by 6 bases, with 22 bases between. The CDR3 covers 16 residues. Germline CDR1 SGHRS, CDR2 YFSETQ. This CDR3 is CASSGTAGQGGDGYTF. The CDR3 bases are TGCGCCAGCAGCGGCACCGCTGGGCAGGGCGGGGATGGCTACACCTTC.

The CDR3: CASSFPVRDTSGNQPQHF. CDR3 bases: TGTGCCAGCAGTTTCCCCGTACGGGACACTTCGGGAAATCAGCCCCAGCATTTT. This chain uses TRBV28 with TRBJ1-5, with D perhaps TRBD1 (6 bases). Germline loops: CDR1 MDHEN, CDR2 SYDVKM. Trimming shortened V by 3 bases and J by 4 bases, and 22 bases separated the two germline ends. This CDR3 spans 18 amino acids.

The chain has TRBV6-5 and TRBJ1-1, with TRBD1 matching 7 bases. The CDR3 covers 15 residues. Trimming took 2 bases from V and 2 from J; bases not matched to a gene: 5. Germline V gene data show CDR1 as MNHEY and CDR2 as SVGAGI. The CDR3 coding sequence is TGTGCCAGCAGTTACCACGGACAGGTTAACACTGAAGCTTTCTTT. Translation: CASSYHGQVNTEAFF.

Only one count was recorded for this clone. The rearrangement uses TRBV15 and TRBJ2-1; TRBD2 agrees at 8 bases. Germline CDR1 LNHNV, CDR2 YYDKDF (reference sequence). V lost 0 bases and J lost 2; bases outside the gene matches: 6. The CDR3 contains 17 residues. CDR3 sequence reads: CATSRDRPGLAYNEQFF. The CDR3 DNA follows: TGTGCCACCAGCAGAGATCGACCGGGACTAGCCTACAATGAGCAGTTCTTC. The full variable domain, completed using reference TRBV15 and TRBJ2-1, is DAMVIQNPRYQVTQFGKPVTLSCSQTLNHNVMYWYQQKSSQAPKLLFHYYDKDFNNEADTPDNFQSRRPNTSFCFLDIRSPGLGDTAMYLCATSRDRPGLAYNEQFFGPGTRLTVL.

V usage is TRBV10-3 and J usage is TRBJ2-5; possible D gene TRBD1, 6 bases. The CDR3 loop spans 13 amino acids. Trimming left V 2 bases short and J 4 bases short, with 8 bases between. Germline CDR1 and CDR2: ENHRY and SYGVKD. The CDR3 bases are TGTGCCATCAGTGAGAGGGGGAGAGAGACCCAGTACTTC. It encodes CAISERGRETQYF.

The J gene is TRBJ2-7, the V gene TRBV5-1; the D gene is possibly TRBD2 (7 bases). There are 14 residues in the CDR3. Germline CDR1 reads SGHRS; CDR2 reads YFSETQ. Trimming removed 0 bases from V and 3 bases from J, with 10 bases in between. The CDR3 DNA reads TGCGCCAGCAGCTTGGGAGGGGGGGTCTACGAGCAGTACTTC. This sequence encodes CASSLGGGVYEQYF.

The chain combines TRBV9 with TRBJ2-1; D gene unclear. V dropped 0 bases and J dropped 8 bases, with 18 bases sitting between them. CDR3 length equals 16 residues. Germline V lookup: CDR1 SGDLS, CDR2 YYNGEE. CDR3 coding DNA: TGTGCCAGCAGCGTAGGAGAGGTTTTCTTTGCGTATGAGCAGTTCTTC. The encoded protein is CASSVGEVFFAYEQFF.

This chain links TRBV7-9 with TRBJ2-5; possibly TRBD1 for D (6 bases). The CDR3 loop spans 14 amino acids. Trimming shortened V by 5 bases and J by 1 base, and 11 bases separated the two germline ends. Germline CDR1 is SEHNR and CDR2 is FQNEAQ (reference sequence). The CDR3 nucleotides read TGTGCCAGCAGCCCGGACAGCTTCCAAGAGACCCAGTACTTC. Translation: CASSPDSFQETQYF.

The chain joins TRBV28 to TRBJ2-7; 15 bases are a match to TRBD2. This CDR3 region has 20 residues. The germline V gene has CDR1 MDHEN and CDR2 SYDVKM. V lost 6 bases to trimming and J lost 1 base; unmatched junction nucleotides: 16. CDR3 loop: CASSPSSLGTSGRSSYEQYF. The CDR3 bases are TGTGCCAGCAGCCCCAGTTCCCTGGGGACTAGCGGGAGGTCTTCCTACGAGCAGTACTTC.

The CDR3 DNA follows: TGCAGCGTTGTCGGACAGGGCTACGAGCAGTACTTC. Its protein product is CSVVGQGYEQYF. The V call is TRBV29-1, the J call TRBJ2-7; TRBD1 aligns across 8 bases. Trimming at V came to 4 bases and at J to 3 bases, leaving 2 bases not matched to a gene. The CDR3 covers 12 residues. Germline-derived CDR1 and CDR2 are SQVTM and ANQGSEA.

The chain links TRBV21-1 to TRBJ2-7; whether TRBD1, the table's D call, matches the DNA was not checked. TRBV21-1 is a pseudogene. The CDR3 is made up of 15 amino acids. The CDR3 region is CASSGTGGSSYEQYF. The CDR3 DNA reads TGTGCCAGCAGCGGAACAGGGGGGAGCTCCTACGAGCAGTACTTC.

This rearrangement joins TRBV27 to TRBJ2-7; 12 bases align to TRBD2. From germline, CDR1 is MNHEY and CDR2 SMNVEV (reference sequence). This CDR3 contains 14 residues. Unmatched junction bases numbered 2, after V lost 4 bases and J lost 4 bases. This CDR3 is CASSWGTSGYEQYF. CDR3 sequence (DNA): TGTGCCAGCAGTTGGGGGACTAGCGGGTACGAGCAGTACTTC.

V usage is TRBV5-4 and J usage is TRBJ1-3; D is perhaps TRBD1 (6 bases). This CDR3 spans 15 amino acids. Germline V gene lookup returns CDR1 SGHNT and CDR2 YYREEE (reference sequence). The germline V and J ends were trimmed by 4 bases and 4 bases, with 15 bases remaining between them. Written as DNA, the CDR3 is TGTGCCAGCAGCCCAACCCCAGGGACAGGAAACACCATATATTTT. The encoded protein is CASSPTPGTGNTIYF.